This entry is about one T cell receptor beta chain. The antigen remains undetermined. The data are from a study of post-analysis software for immune sequencing data. Study conclusions and caveats: There were a few TRBV segments more frequent in patients than controls, and TRBV5-6, TRBV5-1 and TRBV20-1 were among them.

The germline CDR1 and CDR2 sequences are SEHNR and FQNEAQ (reference sequence). The CDR3 has 12 amino acids. V lost 5 bases and J lost 14, with 15 bases in between. Presence of unique molecular identifiers characterized the TCR beta cDNA libraries. TCRdb itself ran the PCR reads through MiXCR, one entry per CDR3 protein. Altogether about 380,000 distinct CDR3 sequences are present, approximately 38% being singletons, with the ten largest covering over 10%. The specimen was blood. V is TRBV7-9 and J is TRBJ1-4, with D possibly matching TRBD1 (5 bases). This clonotype was sampled from a girl under 18 with multiple sclerosis. Here the CDR3 reads CASSHGDPFLFF. CDR3 DNA: TGTGCCAGCAGCCACGGGGACCCTTTCCTGTTTTTT.